The sequence of this T cell receptor (beta chain) was determined in a study of T-cell reconstitution after alpha-beta-depleted transplantation in children. Study findings and constraints: One year after transplant, T-cell counts and diversity came mostly from newly produced T cells. Certain patients had high TCRbeta diversity at day 60, and it came from recipient T cells and thymic progenitors that survived. Expanded graft clones numbering several hundred reportedly gave rise to alpha-beta T cells about two months after transplant.

As concerns this clonotype: Its target is not known.

Researchers prepared the TCRbeta library using unique molecular identifiers, the study reports. TCRdb re-derived calls from the PCR reads in MiXCR, one entry per CDR3 protein. In the table there are about 980,000 distinct CDR3 sequences, 25% to 30% of which are singletons. Trimming took 5 bases from V and 1 from J, leaving 16 bases between them. The CDR3 is made up of 16 amino acids. The chain combines TRBV12-3 or TRBV12-4 with TRBJ2-3, with D unresolved. This clonotype was obtained from a boy younger than two who had a stem cell transplant for SCID, so the T cells may come from the graft donor. Specimen: PBMCs, mostly from graft donor cells, collected 360 days after TCRalphabeta/CD19-depleted stem cell transplant. The CDR3 DNA is TGTGCCAGCAGTCCCGGTGGGGTTTCCGGCACAGATACGCAGTATTTT. It yields the protein CASSPGGVSGTDTQYF.